This T cell receptor beta chain was captured by sequencing in a study of metastatic and nonmetastatic thyroid tumors. Using MiXCR, TCRdb re-called clones from the PCR reads. The sample lists tens of thousands of clones; 25% to 30% were seen once. This clone was recorded at least ten times. All patients were treatment-naive before thyroid surgery. This receptor was identified in a female donor with papillary thyroid cancer or a benign thyroid nodule (not recorded which). Some clones in this sample may be carry-over from other donors' samples. Sequences were obtained from blood.

As DNA, the CDR3 is TGCAGTGCAAAACTAGCTGGTGCAGATACGCAGTATTTT. Translating gives CSAKLAGADTQYF. V and J are TRBV20-1 and TRBJ2-3; D possibly corresponds to TRBD2 (6 bases). V dropped 6 bases and J dropped 4 bases, with 14 bases sitting between them. CDR3 size: 13 residues. Germline V CDR1 and CDR2: DFQATT, SNEGSKA (reference sequence).